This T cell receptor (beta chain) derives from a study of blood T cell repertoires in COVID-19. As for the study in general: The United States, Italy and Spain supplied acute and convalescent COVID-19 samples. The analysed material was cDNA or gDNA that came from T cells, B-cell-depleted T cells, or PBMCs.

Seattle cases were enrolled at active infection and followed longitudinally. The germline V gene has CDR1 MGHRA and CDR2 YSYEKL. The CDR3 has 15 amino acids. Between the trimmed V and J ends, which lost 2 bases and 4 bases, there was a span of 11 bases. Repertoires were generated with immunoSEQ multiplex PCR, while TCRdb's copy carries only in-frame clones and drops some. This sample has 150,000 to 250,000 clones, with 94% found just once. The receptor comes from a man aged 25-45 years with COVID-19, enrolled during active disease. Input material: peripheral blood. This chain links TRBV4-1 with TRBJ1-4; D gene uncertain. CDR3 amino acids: CASSQPLSYNEKLFF. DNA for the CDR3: TGCGCCAGCAGCCAACCTCTCTCCTATAATGAAAAACTGTTTTTT.